Below, one T cell receptor (beta chain) is given with its context. Its antigen is unknown. This record comes from a study of blood T cells in healthy people across ages. Findings and caveats of the study: The study found TCR beta diversity correlated strongly with naive T cell percentage.

Together with a sample-barcoded 5' primer, a J-beta primer mix was included in a second PCR lasting roughly 6 to 12 cycles. One entry per CDR3 protein results from TCRdb running MiXCR on the 5' RACE reads. The table records roughly 500,000 distinct CDR3 sequences, 27% of them present only once. The CDR3 covers 15 residues. V was clipped by 5 bases and J by 1 base, with 12 bases between them. CDR1 is SGHRS and CDR2 is YFSETQ in the germline V gene. This receptor was identified in a woman in her 70s in good health. The V gene is TRBV5-1, the J gene TRBJ2-2; D unresolved. The specimen sequenced was blood. In DNA form, the CDR3 reads TGCGCCAGCAGACACTTCCGACAGAACACCGGGGAGCTGTTTTTT. Translating it yields CASRHFRQNTGELFF.